Below are 17 T cell receptor beta chains sequenced from a single sample in a study of blood T cell repertoires in COVID-19. Profiling relied on immunoSEQ multiplex PCR, and the TCRdb table lists in-frame clones only, not all of them. The sample records around 70,000 clones, more than 75% being singletons. Specimen: peripheral blood. All receptors derive from a woman older than 75 with active or convalescent COVID-19.

This chain links TRBV2 with TRBJ2-2; no clear D. CDR3 length equals 14 residues. Trimming left V 8 bases short and J 6 bases short, with 16 bases between. The germline CDR1 and CDR2 sequences are SNHLY and FYNNEI. CDR3 residues: CASLLEYRSGELFF. In DNA, the CDR3 is TGTGCCAGCCTGCTAGAGTACCGCTCCGGGGAGCTGTTTTTT.

J is TRBJ2-3 and V is TRBV29-1, with D possibly TRBD1 on 6 matching bases. The germline V gene encodes CDR1 SQVTM and CDR2 ANQGSEA. The ends were cut back, 4 bases at V and 2 bases at J, with 10 bases in the middle. There are 13 residues in the CDR3. CDR3 in DNA: TGCAGCGTTGCCTCAGGGGTCACAGATACGCAGTATTTT. It specifies CSVASGVTDTQYF.

The chain carries TRBV2 and TRBJ1-2; TRBD1 matches at 7 bases. The CDR3 runs to 14 residues. Germline assignment: CDR1 SNHLY and CDR2 FYNNEI. V gave up 6 bases and J gave up 4 bases; unmatched junction bases: 8. CDR3 residues: CASRRRGGPYGYTF. CDR3 nucleotides: TGTGCCAGCAGGAGGAGAGGGGGCCCCTATGGCTACACCTTC. Full variable domain (outside the CDR3, taken from reference TRBV2 and TRBJ1-2): EPEVTQTPSHQVTQMGQEVILRCVPISNHLYFYWYRQILGQKVEFLVSFYNNEISEKSEIFDDQFSVERPDGSNFTLKIRSTKLEDSAMYFCASRRRGGPYGYTFGSGTRLTVV.

The chain carries TRBV7-9 and TRBJ1-2, with D hard to call. Trimming took off 5 bases at V and 0 bases at J, with 16 bases between the two ends. The CDR3 is made up of 16 amino acids. Per germline, CDR1 SEHNR and CDR2 FQNEAQ (reference sequence). The CDR3 sequence is CASSNPYRNANYGYTF. The CDR3 DNA reads TGTGCCAGCAGCAACCCATATAGAAACGCTAACTATGGCTACACCTTC.

The rearrangement links TRBV6-5 to TRBJ2-7, with D perhaps matching TRBD1 (6 bases). The CDR3 sequence is 14 residues long. Germline assignment: CDR1 MNHEY and CDR2 SVGAGI. V lost 6 bases and J 4 bases, leaving 16 bases between the germline ends. Here the CDR3 reads CASSRDIGWYEQYF. DNA of the CDR3: TGTGCCAGCAGCCGGGACATCGGGTGGTACGAGCAGTACTTC.

This clone was seen a few times. The chain recombines TRBV2 with TRBJ2-5; 8 nucleotides line up with TRBD2. CDR3 length: 13 residues. Germline V CDR1 and CDR2: SNHLY, FYNNEI. J gave up 5 bases and V 7 bases, and 6 bases lay outside the gene matches. The CDR3 here is CASNWKRGETQYF. CDR3 sequence (DNA): TGTGCCAGCAATTGGAAGCGGGGGGAGACCCAGTACTTC.

This clone was seen only once. The gene calls are TRBV28 and TRBJ1-1; D is ambiguous. Germline assignment: CDR1 MDHEN and CDR2 SYDVKM. Trimming cost V 3 bases and J 1 base, with 9 bases left between them. There are 14 residues in the CDR3. DNA for the CDR3: TGTGCCAGCAGTTTGGTGAGTCCGAACACTGAAGCTTTCTTT. Translating gives CASSLVSPNTEAFF.

The J gene is TRBJ2-1, the V gene TRBV7-3, with D possibly matching TRBD1 (6 bases). The V end lost 3 bases, the J end lost 8 bases, and 11 bases lay between the germline ends. The germline V gene has CDR1 SGHTA and CDR2 FQGTGA. The CDR3 loop spans 13 amino acids. The CDR3 coding sequence is TGTGCCAGCAGCTTCTTACCAGGGGATGAGCAGTTCTTC. It is translated as CASSFLPGDEQFF.

The table lists this clone with a count of one. The chain recombines TRBV11-2 with TRBJ1-2; 10 bases line up with TRBD1. Germline V gene sequence: CDR1 SGHAT, CDR2 FQNNGV. V shed 6 bases and J 7 bases; nucleotides not matched to a gene: 8. The CDR3 covers 14 residues. The CDR3 spells CASRIRQGALGYTF. As DNA, the CDR3 is TGTGCCAGCAGAATCCGACAGGGGGCTCTTGGCTACACCTTC. The full variable domain, completed using reference TRBV11-2 and TRBJ1-2, is EAGVAQSPRYKIIEKRQSVAFWCNPISGHATLYWYQQILGQGPKLLIQFQNNGVVDDSQLPKDRFSAERLKGVDSTLKIQPAKLEDSAVYLCASRIRQGALGYTFGSGTRLTVV.

The chain is built from TRBV6-1 and TRBJ2-3, with D possibly matching TRBD1 (6 bases). V was clipped by 1 base and J by 6 bases, with 14 bases between them. Germline assignment: CDR1 MNHNS and CDR2 SASEGT. The CDR3 is 15 amino acids. The CDR3 DNA follows: TGTGCCAGCAGTGAAGTGGGGGCGATGTCCGATACGCAGTATTTT. Translation gives CASSEVGAMSDTQYF.

This sequence joins TRBV4-2 and TRBJ2-2; TRBD2 is a possible D gene (5 bases). The germline V and J ends were trimmed by 4 bases and 1 base, with 7 bases remaining between them. CDR1 LGHNA and CDR2 YNFKEQ come from the germline V gene. The CDR3 sequence is 14 residues long. The CDR3 is CASSPDLNTGELFF. CDR3 nucleotides: TGTGCCAGCAGCCCGGACTTGAACACCGGGGAGCTGTTTTTT.

The genes are TRBV9 and TRBJ2-7; TRBD2 agrees at 7 bases. Germline CDR1 reads SGDLS; CDR2 reads YYNGEE. The CDR3 contains 13 residues. V lost 3 bases to trimming and J lost 2 bases; unmatched junction nucleotides: 2. Here the CDR3 DNA reads TGTGCCAGCAGCGGAAGCGGGACCTACGAGCAGTACTTC. Its translation is CASSGSGTYEQYF. The whole variable domain, remainder taken from reference TRBV9 and TRBJ2-7, is DSGVTQTPKHLITATGQRVTLRCSPRSGDLSVYWYQQSLDQGLQFLIQYYNGEERAKGNILERFSAQQFPDLHSELNLSSLELGDSALYFCASSGSGTYEQYFGPGTRLTVT.

The CDR3 DNA is TGTGCCAGCACCGCGGGGGGCCGGGTCACAGATACGCAGTATTTT. Translated, it gives CASTAGGRVTDTQYF. The chain couples TRBV13 to TRBJ2-3; 8 bases line up with TRBD2. V dropped 7 bases and J dropped 2; count of bases not matched to a gene: 8. This CDR3 contains 15 residues. The germline V gene has CDR1 PRHDT and CDR2 FYEKMQ (reference sequence).

V gene TRBV29-1 combines with J gene TRBJ2-3; D uncertain. V lost 8 bases and J 0 bases, leaving 15 bases between the germline ends. The CDR3 extends over 14 amino acids. Germline-derived CDR1 and CDR2 are SQVTM and ANQGSEA. This chain's CDR3 is CSSESGFSTDTQYF. The CDR3 DNA follows: TGCAGCTCGGAGTCAGGTTTTAGCACAGATACGCAGTATTTT.

The CDR3 region is CASSPGGASGNTIYF. The CDR3 coding sequence is TGTGCCAGCAGCCCAGGGGGCGCTTCTGGAAACACCATATATTTT. The chain joins TRBV7-2 to TRBJ1-3; TRBD1 aligns across 8 bases. The V gene's germline CDR1 is SGHTA and CDR2 FQGNSA. This CDR3 is 15 amino acids long. V shed 5 bases and J 1 base; nucleotides not matched to a gene: 4. The full variable domain, rest sourced from reference TRBV7-2 and TRBJ1-3, is GAGVSQSPSNKVTEKGKDVELRCDPISGHTALYWYRQSLGQGLEFLIYFQGNSAPDKSGLPSDRFSAERTGGSVSTLTIQRTQQEDSAVYLCASSPGGASGNTIYFGEGSWLTVV.

In nucleotides, the CDR3 is TGTGCCAGCAGCTCCGGGGGAATTGCAACTAATGAAAAACTGTTTTTT. This sequence encodes CASSSGGIATNEKLFF. This rearrangement joins TRBV7-9 to TRBJ1-4; TRBD1 might be the D (5 bases). This CDR3 has 16 amino acids. Deletions cut 4 bases from V and 0 bases from J, with 12 bases between. Germline loops: CDR1 SEHNR, CDR2 FQNEAQ (reference sequence).

The chain carries TRBV29-1 and TRBJ2-5; TRBD2 is a possible D gene (7 bases). Trimming left V 7 bases short and J 3 bases short, with 12 bases between. The CDR3 length is 12 residues. The germline V gene encodes CDR1 SQVTM and CDR2 ANQGSEA. CDR3 protein: CSAAGAKETQYF. The CDR3 region has the DNA TGCAGCGCTGCGGGGGCCAAAGAGACCCAGTACTTC.